These T cell receptor beta chains were read from a single sample in a study of blood T cell repertoires in COVID-19. Assay: immunoSEQ multiplex PCR; the TCRdb copy retains only in-frame clones and omits some. The data show 250,000 to 300,000 clones, more than 70% seen once. Sequenced sample: peripheral blood. Receptor source: a woman aged 30 to 39 with COVID-19, enrolled during active disease. Both conserved end residues are part of each CDR3. Fields, in order: D gene, clone size, V gene, J gene, CDR3 DNA, CDR3 protein. The D gene is left open where the match is weak. The size of a clone is reported for some rows only, either as once, few or many, or as a class for expanded clones.

D: TRBD2
size: NA
V: TRBV20-1
J: TRBJ2-2
DNA: TGCAGTGCTAGTAGACTAGCTTCTCGGTCCAGGGAGCTGTTTTTT
CDR3: CSASRLASRSRELFF

D: TRBD2
size: NA
V: TRBV6-2/TRBV6-3
J: TRBJ2-7
DNA: TGTGCCAGCAGTTACTCGAGCGGGAGGGCCCATAGCTCCTACGAGCAGTACTTC
CDR3: CASSYSSGRAHSSYEQYF

D: NA
size: few
V: TRBV11-2
J: TRBJ1-2
DNA: TGTGCCAGCAGCTTAGCCGACAGTAACTATGGCTACACCTTC
CDR3: CASSLADSNYGYTF

D: NA
size: NA
V: TRBV11-2
J: TRBJ1-3
DNA: TGTGCCAGCAGTTTGACGGGAAATGCGGGAAACACCATATATTTT
CDR3: CASSLTGNAGNTIYF

D: TRBD2
size: few
V: TRBV3-1/TRBV3-2
J: TRBJ2-3
DNA: TGTGCCAGCAGCCTAGCGGGCCCCGGCAGGACAGATACGCAGTATTTT
CDR3: CASSLAGPGRTDTQYF

D: NA
size: NA
V: TRBV6-5
J: TRBJ1-2
DNA: TGTGCCAGCACCCCGGGAGGATATGGCTACACCTTC
CDR3: CASTPGGYGYTF

D: NA
size: NA
V: TRBV7-9
J: TRBJ1-1
DNA: TGTGCCAGCAGCTTATCCGGGACTGAAGCTTTCTTT
CDR3: CASSLSGTEAFF

D: TRBD2
size: NA
V: TRBV7-9
J: TRBJ2-1
DNA: TGTGCCAGCAGCCCGACTAGCGGTTACTACAATGAGCAGTTCTTC
CDR3: CASSPTSGYYNEQFF

D: NA
size: NA
V: TRBV2
J: TRBJ2-7
DNA: TGTGCCAGCAGTGGGGAGGTTGGGGCCTCCTACGAGCAGTACTTC
CDR3: CASSGEVGASYEQYF

D: TRBD2
size: NA
V: TRBV27
J: TRBJ2-1
DNA: TGTGCCAGCAGTCCGCTAGGAGCGGGAGTCTGGAATGAGCAGTTCTTC
CDR3: CASSPLGAGVWNEQFF

D: NA
size: NA
V: TRBV18
J: TRBJ1-5
DNA: TGTGCCAGCTCACCGGACTTTAGCAATCAGCCCCAGCATTTT
CDR3: CASSPDFSNQPQHF

D: NA
size: NA
V: TRBV28
J: TRBJ2-2
DNA: TGTGCCAGCAGTTTAATTGAGGCCGGGGAGCTGTTTTTT
CDR3: CASSLIEAGELFF

D: TRBD2
size: NA
V: TRBV27
J: TRBJ2-5
DNA: TGTGCCAGCAGTTTATGGGGACTAGCGGGAGGCCAAGAGACCCAGTACTTC
CDR3: CASSLWGLAGGQETQYF

D: TRBD2
size: NA
V: TRBV30
J: TRBJ2-3
DNA: TGTGCCTGCCGACTAGCAGGGACAGATACGCAGTATTTT
CDR3: CACRLAGTDTQYF

D: TRBD2
size: NA
V: TRBV9
J: TRBJ2-1
DNA: TGTGCCAGCAGCGGGAAGGGACTAGCGGGTTATGAGCAGTTCTTC
CDR3: CASSGKGLAGYEQFF

D: NA
size: NA
V: TRBV24-1
J: TRBJ2-2
DNA: TGTGCCACCAGTCGGGTCGGGGAGCTGTTTTTT
CDR3: CATSRVGELFF

D: NA
size: NA
V: TRBV27
J: TRBJ1-2
DNA: TGTGCCAGCTCCCAGGGGATCTCTAACTATGGCTACACCTTC
CDR3: CASSQGISNYGYTF

D: NA
size: NA
V: TRBV7-2
J: TRBJ2-5
DNA: TGTGCCAGCAGCTTACAAGCAGGGCTCCAAGAGACCCAGTACTTC
CDR3: CASSLQAGLQETQYF

D: TRBD1
size: NA
V: TRBV3-1/TRBV3-2
J: TRBJ1-1
DNA: TGTGCCAGCAGCCAGGGGGCAGGGGGCCCCACTGAAGCTTTCTTT
CDR3: CASSQGAGGPTEAFF

D: TRBD1
size: few
V: TRBV6-5
J: TRBJ2-7
DNA: TGTGCCAGCAGGCCTATGACAGGGAACGAGCAGTACTTC
CDR3: CASRPMTGNEQYF

D: NA
size: few
V: TRBV29-1
J: TRBJ2-1
DNA: TGCAGCGTTGAGGGCCGGGAGTCCTACAATGAGCAGTTCTTC
CDR3: CSVEGRESYNEQFF

D: NA
size: NA
V: TRBV2
J: TRBJ2-7
DNA: TGTGCCAGTGGAGCCACCTACGAGCAGTACTTC
CDR3: CASGATYEQYF

D: NA
size: NA
V: TRBV5-8
J: TRBJ2-7
DNA: TGTGCCAGCAGCGTACGGGACACCGACCCACTCCTGTACGAGCAGTACTTC
CDR3: CASSVRDTDPLLYEQYF

D: TRBD1
size: NA
V: TRBV5-1
J: TRBJ1-1
DNA: TGCGCCAGCAGCTTGGGAGCAGGGGGTGCTTTCTTT
CDR3: CASSLGAGGAFF

D: TRBD1
size: NA
V: TRBV27
J: TRBJ1-6
DNA: TGTGCCAGCAGTTTCGTGTACAGGGGAAATTCACCCCTCCACTTT
CDR3: CASSFVYRGNSPLHF

D: TRBD1
size: NA
V: TRBV5-1
J: TRBJ1-1
DNA: TGCGCCAGCAGCCCAACCGGGACAGGGAGGGCTTTCTTT
CDR3: CASSPTGTGRAFF

D: NA
size: NA
V: TRBV6-5
J: TRBJ2-1
DNA: TGTGCCAGCAGTAGGGGACCCCTGCGGGGGCAGTTCTTC
CDR3: CASSRGPLRGQFF

D: TRBD1
size: once
V: TRBV5-5
J: TRBJ1-6
DNA: TGTGCCAGCAGCTTTGAGGACAGGGGAGGGAATTCACCCCTCCACTTT
CDR3: CASSFEDRGGNSPLHF